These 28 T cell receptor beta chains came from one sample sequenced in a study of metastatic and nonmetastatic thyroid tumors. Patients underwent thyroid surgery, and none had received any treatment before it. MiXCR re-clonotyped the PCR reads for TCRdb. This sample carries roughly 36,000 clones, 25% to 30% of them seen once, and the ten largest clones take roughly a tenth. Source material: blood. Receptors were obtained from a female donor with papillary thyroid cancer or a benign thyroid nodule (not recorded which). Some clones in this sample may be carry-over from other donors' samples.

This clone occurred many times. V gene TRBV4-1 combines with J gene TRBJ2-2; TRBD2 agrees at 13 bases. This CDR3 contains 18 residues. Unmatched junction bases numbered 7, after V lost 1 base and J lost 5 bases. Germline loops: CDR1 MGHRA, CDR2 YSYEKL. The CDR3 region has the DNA TGCGCCAGCAGCCAAGCCGGACTAGCGGGAGTGGGGACCGGGGAGCTGTTTTTT. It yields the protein CASSQAGLAGVGTGELFF.

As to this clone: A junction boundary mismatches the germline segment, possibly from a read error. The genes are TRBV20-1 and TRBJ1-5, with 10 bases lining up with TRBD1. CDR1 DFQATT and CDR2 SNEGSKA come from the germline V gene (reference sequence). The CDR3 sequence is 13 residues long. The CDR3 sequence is CSARGQGAQPQHF. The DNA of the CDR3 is TGCAGTGCTAGAGGACAGGGGGCTCAGCCACAGCATTTT.

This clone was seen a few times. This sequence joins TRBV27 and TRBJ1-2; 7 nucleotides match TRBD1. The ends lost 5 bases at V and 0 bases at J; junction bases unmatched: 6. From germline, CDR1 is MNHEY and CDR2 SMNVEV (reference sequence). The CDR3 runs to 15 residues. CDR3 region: CASSPAGTANYGYTF. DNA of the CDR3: TGTGCCAGCAGTCCTGCCGGGACAGCTAACTATGGCTACACCTTC.

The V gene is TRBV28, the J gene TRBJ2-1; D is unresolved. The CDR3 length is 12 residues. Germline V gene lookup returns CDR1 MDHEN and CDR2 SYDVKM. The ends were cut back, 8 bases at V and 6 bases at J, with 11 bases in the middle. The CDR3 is CASSVSGNEQFF. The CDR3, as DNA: TGTGCCAGCTCGGTGTCGGGCAATGAGCAGTTCTTC.

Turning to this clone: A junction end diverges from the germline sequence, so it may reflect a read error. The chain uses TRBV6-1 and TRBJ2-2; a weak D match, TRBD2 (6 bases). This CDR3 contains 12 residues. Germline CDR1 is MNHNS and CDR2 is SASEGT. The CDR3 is CATQVYTRELFF. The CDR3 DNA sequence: TGTGCCACACAGGTTTACACCCGGGAGCTCTTTTTT.

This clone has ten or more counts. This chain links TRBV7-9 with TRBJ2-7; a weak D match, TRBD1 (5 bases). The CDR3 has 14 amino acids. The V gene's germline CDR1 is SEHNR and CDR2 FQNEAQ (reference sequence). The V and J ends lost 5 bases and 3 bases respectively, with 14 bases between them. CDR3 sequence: CASSETVRSYEQYF. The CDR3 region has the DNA TGTGCCAGCAGCGAGACAGTCCGCAGCTACGAGCAGTACTTC.

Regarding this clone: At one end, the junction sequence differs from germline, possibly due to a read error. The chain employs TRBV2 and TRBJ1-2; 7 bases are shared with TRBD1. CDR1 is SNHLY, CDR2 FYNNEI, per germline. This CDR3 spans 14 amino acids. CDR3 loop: CDSIRDRAQGGYTF. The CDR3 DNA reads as TGTGACAGCATTAGAGACAGGGCTCAGGGTGGCTACACTTTC.

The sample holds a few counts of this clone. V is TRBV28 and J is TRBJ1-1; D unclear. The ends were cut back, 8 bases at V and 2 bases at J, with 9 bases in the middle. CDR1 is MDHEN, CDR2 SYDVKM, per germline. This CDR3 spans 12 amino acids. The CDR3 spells CASDGSNTEAFF. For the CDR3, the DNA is TGTGCCAGCGATGGCTCAAACACTGAAGCTTTCTTT.

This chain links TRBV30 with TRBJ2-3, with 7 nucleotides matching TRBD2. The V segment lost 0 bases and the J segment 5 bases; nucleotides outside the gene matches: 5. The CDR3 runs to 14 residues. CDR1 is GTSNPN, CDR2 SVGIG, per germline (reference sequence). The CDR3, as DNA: TGTGCCTGGAGTGTGGGAGGGGAGGAAGATACGCAGTATTTT. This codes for CAWSVGGEEDTQYF.

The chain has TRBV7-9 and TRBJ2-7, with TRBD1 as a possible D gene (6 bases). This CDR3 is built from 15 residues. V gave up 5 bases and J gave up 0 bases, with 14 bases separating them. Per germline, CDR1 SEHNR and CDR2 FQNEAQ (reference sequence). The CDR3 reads CASSNQGSSSYEQYF. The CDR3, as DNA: TGTGCCAGCAGCAACCAGGGGTCCTCCTCCTACGAGCAGTACTTC.

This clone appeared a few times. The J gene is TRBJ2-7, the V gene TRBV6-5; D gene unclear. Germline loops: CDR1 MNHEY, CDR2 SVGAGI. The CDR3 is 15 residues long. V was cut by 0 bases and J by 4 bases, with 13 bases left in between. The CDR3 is CASSYSPGPGYEQYF. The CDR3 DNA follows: TGTGCCAGCAGTTACTCTCCTGGGCCCGGATACGAGCAGTACTTC.

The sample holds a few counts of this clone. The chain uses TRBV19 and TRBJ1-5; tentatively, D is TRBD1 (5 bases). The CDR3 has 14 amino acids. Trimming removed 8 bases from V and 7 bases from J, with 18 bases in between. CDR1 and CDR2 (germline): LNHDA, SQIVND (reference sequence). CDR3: CASSGALGSQPQHF. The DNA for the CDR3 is TGTGCCAGTTCCGGGGCCTTGGGAAGCCAGCCCCAGCATTTT. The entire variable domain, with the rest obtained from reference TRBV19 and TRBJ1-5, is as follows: DGGITQSPKYLFRKEGQNVTLSCEQNLNHDAMYWYRQDPGQGLRLIYYSQIVNDFQKGDIAEGYSVSREKKESFPLTVTSAQKNPTAFYLCASSGALGSQPQHFGDGTRLSIL.

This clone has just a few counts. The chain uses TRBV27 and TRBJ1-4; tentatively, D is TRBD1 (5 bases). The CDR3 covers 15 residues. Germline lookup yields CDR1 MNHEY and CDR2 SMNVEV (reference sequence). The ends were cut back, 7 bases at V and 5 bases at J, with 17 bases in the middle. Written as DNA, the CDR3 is TGTGCCAGCATGCGACAGTACATGGGGAATGAAAAACTGTTTTTT. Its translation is CASMRQYMGNEKLFF.

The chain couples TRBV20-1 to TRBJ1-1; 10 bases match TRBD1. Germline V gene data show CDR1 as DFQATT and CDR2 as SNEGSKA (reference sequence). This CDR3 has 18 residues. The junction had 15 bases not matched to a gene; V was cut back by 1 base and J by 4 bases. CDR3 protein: CSARAIIPGQGLVTEAFF. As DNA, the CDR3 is TGCAGTGCTAGAGCAATTATCCCGGGACAGGGGTTGGTCACTGAAGCTTTCTTT.

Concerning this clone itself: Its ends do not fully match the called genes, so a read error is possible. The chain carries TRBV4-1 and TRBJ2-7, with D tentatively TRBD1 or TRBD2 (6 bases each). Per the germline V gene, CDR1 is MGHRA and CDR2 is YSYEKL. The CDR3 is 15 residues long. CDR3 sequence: CASSQGGDTSYEQHF. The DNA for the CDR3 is TGCGCCAGCAGCCAAGGGGGGGACACCTCCTACGAGCAGCACTTC.

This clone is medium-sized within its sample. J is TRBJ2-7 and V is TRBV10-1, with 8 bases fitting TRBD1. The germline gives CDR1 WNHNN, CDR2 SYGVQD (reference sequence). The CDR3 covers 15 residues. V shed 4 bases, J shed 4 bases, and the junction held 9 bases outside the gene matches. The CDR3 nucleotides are TGCGCCAGCAGTGGGGGACAGGCCCATCAGTACGAGCAGTACTTC. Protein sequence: CASSGGQAHQYEQYF.

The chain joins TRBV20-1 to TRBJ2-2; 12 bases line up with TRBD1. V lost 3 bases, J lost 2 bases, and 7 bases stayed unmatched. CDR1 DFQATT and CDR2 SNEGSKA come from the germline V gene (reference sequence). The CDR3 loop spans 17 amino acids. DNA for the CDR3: TGCAGTGCTAGTGGGCAGGGACAGGGGGCTAACACCGGGGAGCTGTTTTTT. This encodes CSASGQGQGANTGELFF.

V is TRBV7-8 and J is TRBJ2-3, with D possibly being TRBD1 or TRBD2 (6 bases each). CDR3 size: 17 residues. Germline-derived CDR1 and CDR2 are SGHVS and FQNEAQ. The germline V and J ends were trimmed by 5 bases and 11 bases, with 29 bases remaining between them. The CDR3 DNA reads TGTGCCAGCAGCGGCCGTGGGGGGCTCTACATCACAGATGAGCAGTATTTT. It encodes CASSGRGGLYITDEQYF.

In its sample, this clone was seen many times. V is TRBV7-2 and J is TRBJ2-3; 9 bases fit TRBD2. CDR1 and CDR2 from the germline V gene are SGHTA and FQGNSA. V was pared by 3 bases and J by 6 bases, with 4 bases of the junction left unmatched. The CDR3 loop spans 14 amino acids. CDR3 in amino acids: CASSFGTSWDTQYF. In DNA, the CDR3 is TGTGCCAGCAGCTTTGGGACTAGCTGGGATACGCAGTATTTT.

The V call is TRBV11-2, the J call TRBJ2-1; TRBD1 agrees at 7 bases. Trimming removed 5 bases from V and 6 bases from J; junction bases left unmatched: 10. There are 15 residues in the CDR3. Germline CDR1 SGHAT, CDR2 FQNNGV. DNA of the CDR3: TGTGCCAGCAGCGGTCGACAGGGAATTCGCAATGAGCAGTTCTTC. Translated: CASSGRQGIRNEQFF.

This CDR3 is CASRHDRVGTEAFF. CDR3 coding DNA: TGTGCCAGCAGACACGACAGGGTAGGAACTGAAGCTTTCTTT. The chain employs TRBV6-1 and TRBJ1-1; 7 nucleotides agree with TRBD1. The CDR3 length is 14 residues. CDR1 and CDR2 from the germline V gene are MNHNS and SASEGT. Unmatched junction bases numbered 9, after V lost 6 bases and J lost 5 bases.

The CDR3: CASSESGALSYEQYF. In DNA, the CDR3 is TGTGCCAGCAGTGAAAGTGGGGCACTCTCCTACGAGCAGTACTTC. The chain links TRBV6-1 to TRBJ2-7; D may be TRBD1 (5 bases). Germline CDR1 MNHNS, CDR2 SASEGT. V was clipped by 2 bases and J by 0 bases, with 11 bases between them. The CDR3 loop spans 15 amino acids.

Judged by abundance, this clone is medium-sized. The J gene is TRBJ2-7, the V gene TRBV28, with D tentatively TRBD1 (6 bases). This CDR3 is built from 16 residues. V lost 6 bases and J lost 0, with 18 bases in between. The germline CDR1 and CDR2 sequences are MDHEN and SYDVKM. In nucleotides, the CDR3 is TGTGCCAGCAGAAAAAACGTAGGACAGAGCTCCTACGAGCAGTACTTC. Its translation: CASRKNVGQSSYEQYF.

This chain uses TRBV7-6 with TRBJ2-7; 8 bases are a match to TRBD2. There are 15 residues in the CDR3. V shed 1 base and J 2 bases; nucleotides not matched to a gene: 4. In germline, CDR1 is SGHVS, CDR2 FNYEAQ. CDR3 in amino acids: CASSLDGTRTYEQYF. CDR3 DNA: TGTGCCAGCAGCTTAGACGGGACTAGAACCTACGAGCAGTACTTC.

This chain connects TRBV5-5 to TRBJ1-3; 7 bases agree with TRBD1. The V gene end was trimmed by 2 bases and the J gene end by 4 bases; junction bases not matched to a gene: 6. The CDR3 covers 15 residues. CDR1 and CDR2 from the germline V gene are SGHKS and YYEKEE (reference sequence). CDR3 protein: CASSFRTGPGNTIYF. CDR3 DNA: TGTGCCAGCAGCTTCCGGACAGGCCCAGGAAACACCATATATTTT.

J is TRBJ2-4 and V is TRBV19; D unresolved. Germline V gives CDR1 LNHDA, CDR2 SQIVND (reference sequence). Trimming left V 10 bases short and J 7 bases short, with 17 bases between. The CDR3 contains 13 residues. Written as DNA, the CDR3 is TGTGCCACCCGTGCCAATCAGGAGAACATTCAGTACTTC. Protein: CATRANQENIQYF.

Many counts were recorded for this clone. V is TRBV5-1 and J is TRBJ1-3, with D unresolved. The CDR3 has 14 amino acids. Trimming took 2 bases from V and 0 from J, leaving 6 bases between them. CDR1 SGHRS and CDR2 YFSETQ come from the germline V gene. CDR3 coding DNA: TGCGCCAGCAGCTTTGCCAGCTCTGGAAACACCATATATTTT. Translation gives CASSFASSGNTIYF.

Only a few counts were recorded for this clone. The CDR3 bases are TGCGCCAGCAGCTTAGGGACAGGGGTTGGCGAGCAGTACTTC. This sequence encodes CASSLGTGVGEQYF. The chain employs TRBV5-1 and TRBJ2-7; TRBD1 aligns across 10 bases. There are 14 residues in the CDR3. V lost 2 bases, J lost 6 bases, and 5 bases stayed unmatched. Germline CDR1 SGHRS, CDR2 YFSETQ.